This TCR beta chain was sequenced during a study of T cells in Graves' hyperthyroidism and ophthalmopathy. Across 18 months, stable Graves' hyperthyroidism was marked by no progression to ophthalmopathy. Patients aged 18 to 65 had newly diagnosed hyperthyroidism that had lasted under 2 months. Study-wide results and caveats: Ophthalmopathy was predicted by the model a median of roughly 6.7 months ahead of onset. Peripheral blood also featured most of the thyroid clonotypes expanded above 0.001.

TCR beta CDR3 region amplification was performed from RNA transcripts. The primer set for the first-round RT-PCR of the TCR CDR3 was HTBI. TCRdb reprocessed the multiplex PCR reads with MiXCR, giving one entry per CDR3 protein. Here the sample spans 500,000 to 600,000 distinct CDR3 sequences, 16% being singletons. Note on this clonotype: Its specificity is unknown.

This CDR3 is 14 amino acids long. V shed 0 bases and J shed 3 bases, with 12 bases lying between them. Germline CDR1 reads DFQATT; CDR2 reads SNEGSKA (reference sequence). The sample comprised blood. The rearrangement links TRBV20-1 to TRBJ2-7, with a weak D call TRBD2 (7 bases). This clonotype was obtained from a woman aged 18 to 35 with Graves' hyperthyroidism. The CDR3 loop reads CSARDWGGSYEQYF. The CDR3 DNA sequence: TGCAGTGCTAGAGATTGGGGGGGCAGCTACGAGCAGTACTTC.